This is a list of T cell receptor beta chains from one sample in a study of CD8 T cells in Susac syndrome. TCRdb used MiXCR to reprocess the immunoSEQ multiplex PCR reads, holding one entry per CDR3 protein. This table holds 55,000 to 80,000 distinct CDR3 sequences, 93% found once. The sequenced material came from CD4+ T cells from PBMCs. Source of these receptors: a human donor with Susac syndrome. Each CDR3 is given with its conserved first and last residue. Each record gives: D gene, V gene, CDR3 protein. D genes are given only for firm matches.

>.|TRBV29-1
CSVLRGRYEQYF
>.|TRBV7-3
CASSLTPLTEAFF
>.|TRBV5-1
CASSLAGPVTEAFF
>.|TRBV7-9
CATSIGGGNQPQHF
>.|TRBV3-1
CASSQELVGEPYNEQFF
>.|TRBV30
CAWTGRVSKGTEAFF
>.|TRBV2
CASTPGTPNYGYTF
>.|TRBV5-1
CASSLHSGVNTEAFF
>.|TRBV20-1
CSAREGTPSVSSPLHF
>TRBD1|TRBV19
CASSMDYRGVEQFF
>TRBD1|TRBV19
CASSSPGQGRPLPSYEQYF
>.|TRBV5-1
CASSLVYGAPYEQYF
>.|TRBV7-8
CASSVTNEKLFF
>TRBD1|TRBV14
CASSQVGTGYYEQYF
>.|TRBV29-1
CSVDRGGGETQYF
>.|TRBV18
CASSPTARENSPLHF
>.|TRBV5-1
CASSKQGPMNTEAFF
>TRBD2|TRBV29-1
CSVAEVSGTSGGPDTQYF
>.|TRBV20-1
CSAIGGNQPQHF
>TRBD2|TRBV2
CASSELAGGRKETQYF
>.|TRBV28
CASSLPTSLAFF
>TRBD2|TRBV12-3/TRBV12-4
CASSPRMTSGGPQDEQFF
>TRBD2|TRBV7-9
CASSFGGSYNEQFF
>TRBD1|TRBV7-2
CASSVRDRIMNTEAFF
>TRBD2|TRBV20-1
CSARDSGGTANTGELFF
>TRBD2|TRBV3-1
CASSRPGLAEERRQYF
>.|TRBV20-1
CSASRWIRQTQYF
>.|TRBV7-8
CASSLDMNTEAFF
>.|TRBV7-2
CASSLVSTRTDTQYF
>.|TRBV21-1
CASFPPPTQGCCQETQYF
>.|TRBV6-6
CASSANRGVADEQFF
>.|TRBV24-1
CATAIHNEQFF
>.|TRBV20-1
CSARNQGLYQETQYF
>.|TRBV4-3
CASSQEVMFYNEQFF
>TRBD2|TRBV6-2/TRBV6-3
CASSYVFERGHSYEQYF
>TRBD1|TRBV11-3
CASSPPDRGDNEQFF
>.|TRBV5-1
CASSLETDTQYF
>.|TRBV7-2
CASSAPGISEAFF
>TRBD1|TRBV5-1
CASSSGTGISEAFF
>TRBD1|TRBV7-9
CASSTWDRSSYEQYF
>.|TRBV19
CASSREPQETQYF
>TRBD2|TRBV29-1
CSVEPAGAGETQYF
>TRBD1|TRBV27
CASRVGTGRGRNEQFF
>TRBD1|TRBV2
CATDGTGDGYTF
>.|TRBV30
CAWSTPVWGNEQYF
>.|TRBV6-5
CASSYGSGKNSPLHF
>.|TRBV18
CASSLTGRYYNEQFF
>TRBD2|TRBV7-2
CASAQPGGSETQYF
>TRBD1|TRBV6-2/TRBV6-3
CASSYGDRGDSPLHF
>TRBD2|TRBV7-9
CASTRRGGDEQYF
>.|TRBV5-1
CASSPDLGRTDTQYF
>.|TRBV7-9
CASSFLGLYEQYF
>.|TRBV10-3
CATRDNSPLHF
>.|TRBV4-3
CASSQDSLSYEQYF
>.|TRBV27
CASRVSRNSYNEQFF
>.|TRBV21-1
CAITVTGVYNEQFF
>.|TRBV12-5
CASGARVDEQFF
>.|TRBV19
CASSIDQGNEQFF
>TRBD2|TRBV28
CASSFGGARGETQYF
>.|TRBV18
CASSPSLNEKLFF